This entry describes one T cell receptor beta chain. Its antigen is unknown. This entry comes from a study of Ad26.COV2.S vaccination and SARS-CoV-2 variants. Study background: Administration of Ad26.COV2.S was intramuscular, either once or twice 56 days apart.

Whole-study results and caveats: Total responses of T cells may have been underestimated by the analyses of TCR breadth and depth.

Treatment meaning: approximately 18 received Ad26.COV2.S at low or high dose, single or two shots; roughly five received placebo; per-sample allocation not given. At day 63 after the first vaccine or placebo injection, samples were drawn. It was an adult aged 18-55 years in Boston who was the donor. After removal of 6 bases from V and 0 bases from J, the junction contained 6 bases not matched to a gene. This CDR3 comprises 17 residues. Germline CDR1 and CDR2: MNHEY and SMNVEV (reference sequence). Measured with immunoSEQ multiplex PCR; TCRdb has only the in-frame clones, and not every one. The sample yields about 400,000 clones, 70% to 90% seen once.

The rearrangement uses TRBV27 and TRBJ2-3; the match to TRBD2 covers 13 bases. The sequence was obtained from a person between 18 and 59 years old who received the Ad26.COV2.S COVID-19 vaccine or a placebo. The sequences come from peripheral blood, collected in a trial of Ad26.COV2.S vaccine versus placebo. CDR3 sequence reads: CASRLAGGPLSTDTQYF. In DNA form, the CDR3 reads TGTGCCAGCAGACTAGCGGGGGGGCCATTGAGCACAGATACGCAGTATTTT.